This T cell receptor beta chain originates from a study of blood T cell repertoires in COVID-19. Whole-study context: The samples span acute and convalescent COVID-19 from the United States, Italy and Spain. PBMCs, B-cell-depleted T cells, or T cells provided the cDNA or gDNA that made up the material.

The V gene's germline CDR1 is LGHDT and CDR2 YNNKEL (reference sequence). The CDR3 runs 15 residues. Trimming stripped 3 bases from V and 6 bases from J, with 15 bases between. In the original analysis: Reference gene primer amplification gave nucleated cell count estimates. TCRdb's copy holds only in-frame clones and misses some; the assay was immunoSEQ multiplex PCR. V, J and clone size are taken as reported in that table, and D and trimming were inferred from the DNA itself. This sample has roughly 100,000 clones, with about three quarters found just once. The sample was peripheral blood. The origin of this receptor is a woman in her 70s with acute or convalescent COVID-19. The rearrangement links TRBV3-1 (or the pseudogene TRBV3-2) to TRBJ2-1, with D possibly matching TRBD1 (5 bases). The chain's CDR3 is CASSQLRVDINEQFF. CDR3 nucleotide sequence: TGTGCCAGCAGCCAGCTCAGGGTGGATATCAATGAGCAGTTCTTC.